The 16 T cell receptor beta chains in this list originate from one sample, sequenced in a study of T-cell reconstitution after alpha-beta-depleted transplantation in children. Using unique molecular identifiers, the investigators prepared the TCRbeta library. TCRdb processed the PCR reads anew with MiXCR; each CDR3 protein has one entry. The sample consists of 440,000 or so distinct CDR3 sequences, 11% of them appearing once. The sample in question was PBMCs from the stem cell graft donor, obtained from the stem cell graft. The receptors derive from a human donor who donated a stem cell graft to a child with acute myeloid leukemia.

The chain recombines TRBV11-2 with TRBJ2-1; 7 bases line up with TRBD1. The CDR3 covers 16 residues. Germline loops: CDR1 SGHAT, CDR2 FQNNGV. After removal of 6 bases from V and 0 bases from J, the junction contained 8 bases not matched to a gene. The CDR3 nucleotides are TGTGCCAGCAGTCCGGGACAGAGAAGCTCCTACAATGAGCAGTTCTTC. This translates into CASSPGQRSSYNEQFF.

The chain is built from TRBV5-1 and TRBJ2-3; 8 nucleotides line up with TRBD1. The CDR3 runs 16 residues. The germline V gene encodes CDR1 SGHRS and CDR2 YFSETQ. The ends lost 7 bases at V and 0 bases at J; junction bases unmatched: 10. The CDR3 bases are TGCGCCAGCGCGGGGCCTACAGGGGGGAGCACAGATACGCAGTATTTT. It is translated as CASAGPTGGSTDTQYF.

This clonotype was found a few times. CDR3 coding DNA: TGTGCCAGCAGTTTAGACGCAGGGCTTTCACCCCTCCACTTT. This gives the protein CASSLDAGLSPLHF. This chain uses TRBV12-3 or TRBV12-4 with TRBJ1-6, with TRBD1 as a possible D gene (5 bases). This CDR3 region has 14 residues. Trimming shortened V by 1 base and J by 9 bases, and 10 bases separated the two germline ends.

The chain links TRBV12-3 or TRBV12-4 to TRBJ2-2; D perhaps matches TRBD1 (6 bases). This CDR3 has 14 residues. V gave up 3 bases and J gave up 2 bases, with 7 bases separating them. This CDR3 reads CASSFGTNTGELFF. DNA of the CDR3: TGTGCCAGCAGTTTCGGGACAAACACCGGGGAGCTGTTTTTT.

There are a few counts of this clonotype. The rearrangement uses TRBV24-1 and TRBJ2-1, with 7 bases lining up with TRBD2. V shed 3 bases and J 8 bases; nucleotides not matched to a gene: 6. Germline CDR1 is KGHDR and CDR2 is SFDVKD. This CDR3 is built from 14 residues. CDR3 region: CATSDSTSVHEQFF. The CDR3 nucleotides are TGTGCCACCAGTGATAGCACTAGCGTCCATGAGCAGTTCTTC.

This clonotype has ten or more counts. CDR3 residues: CASSLGAGMNTEAFF. DNA for the CDR3: TGTGCCAGCAGCTTAGGGGCAGGGATGAACACTGAAGCTTTCTTT. The genes are TRBV11-2 and TRBJ1-1; D perhaps matches TRBD1 (5 bases). V was shortened by 1 base and J by 0 bases, with 9 bases between the two germline ends. Germline assignment: CDR1 SGHAT and CDR2 FQNNGV. CDR3 length equals 15 residues.

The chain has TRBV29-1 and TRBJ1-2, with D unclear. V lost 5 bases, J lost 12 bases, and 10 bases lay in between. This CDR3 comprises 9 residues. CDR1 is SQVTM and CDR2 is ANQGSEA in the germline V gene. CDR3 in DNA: TGCAGCGTTCTCGGGCCGGACACCTTC. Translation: CSVLGPDTF.

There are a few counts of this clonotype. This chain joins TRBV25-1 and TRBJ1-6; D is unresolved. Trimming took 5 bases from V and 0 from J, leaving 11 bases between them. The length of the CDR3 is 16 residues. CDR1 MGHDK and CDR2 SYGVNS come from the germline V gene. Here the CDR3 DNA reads TGTGCCAGCAGTCCAAAGGCGAGCTCCTATAATTCACCCCTCCACTTT. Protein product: CASSPKASSYNSPLHF.

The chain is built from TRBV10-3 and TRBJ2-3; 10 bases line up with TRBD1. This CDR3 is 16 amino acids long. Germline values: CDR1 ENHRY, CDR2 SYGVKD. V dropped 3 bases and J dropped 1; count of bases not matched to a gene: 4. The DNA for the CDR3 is TGTGCCATCAGTGACCGGACAGGGGGTGGCACAGATACGCAGTATTTT. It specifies CAISDRTGGGTDTQYF.

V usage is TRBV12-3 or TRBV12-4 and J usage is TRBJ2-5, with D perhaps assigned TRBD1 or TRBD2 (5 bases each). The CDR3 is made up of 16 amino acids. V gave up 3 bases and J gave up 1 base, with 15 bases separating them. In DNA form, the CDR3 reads TGTGCCAGCAGTTTTGACAGACGGGACGCCCAAGAGACCCAGTACTTC. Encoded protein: CASSFDRRDAQETQYF.

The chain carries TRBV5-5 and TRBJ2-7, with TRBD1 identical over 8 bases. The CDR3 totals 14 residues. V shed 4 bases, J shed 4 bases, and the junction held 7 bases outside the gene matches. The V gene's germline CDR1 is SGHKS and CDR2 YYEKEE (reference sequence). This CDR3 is CASSQGQAAYEQYF. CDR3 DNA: TGTGCCAGCAGCCAGGGACAGGCTGCTTACGAGCAGTACTTC.

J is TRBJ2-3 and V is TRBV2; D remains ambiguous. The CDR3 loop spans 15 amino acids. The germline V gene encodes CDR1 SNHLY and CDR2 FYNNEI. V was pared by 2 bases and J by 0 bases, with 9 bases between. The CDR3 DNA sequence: TGTGCCAGCAGTGAATTAGGACCAAGCACAGATACGCAGTATTTT. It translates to CASSELGPSTDTQYF.

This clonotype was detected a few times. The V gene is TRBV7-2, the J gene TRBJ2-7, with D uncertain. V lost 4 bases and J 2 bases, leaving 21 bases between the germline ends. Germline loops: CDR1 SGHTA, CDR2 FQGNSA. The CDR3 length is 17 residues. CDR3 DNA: TGTGCCAGCAGCTCTGCCAACTCCCGACTTCCCCCCTACGAGCAGTACTTC. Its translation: CASSSANSRLPPYEQYF. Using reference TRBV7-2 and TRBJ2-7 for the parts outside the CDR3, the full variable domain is GAGVSQSPSNKVTEKGKDVELRCDPISGHTALYWYRQSLGQGLEFLIYFQGNSAPDKSGLPSDRFSAERTGGSVSTLTIQRTQQEDSAVYLCASSSANSRLPPYEQYFGPGTRLTVT.

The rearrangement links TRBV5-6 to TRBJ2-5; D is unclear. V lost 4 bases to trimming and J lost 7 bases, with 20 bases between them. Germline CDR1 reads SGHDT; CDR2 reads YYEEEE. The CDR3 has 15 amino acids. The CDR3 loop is CASSESFRAGVTQYF. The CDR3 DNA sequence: TGTGCCAGCAGCGAATCTTTCCGGGCAGGTGTGACCCAGTACTTC.

DNA for the CDR3: TGTGCCAGCAGCTTAGTTTTCAGCGGGACTAGCGGGAGAAATTGGTACGAGCAGTACTTC. As protein: CASSLVFSGTSGRNWYEQYF. The chain couples TRBV11-2 to TRBJ2-7; 14 bases are shared with TRBD2. In germline, CDR1 is SGHAT, CDR2 FQNNGV. CDR3 length: 20 amino acids. Losses at the gene ends were 1 base for V and 4 bases for J; bases not matched to a gene: 15. The full variable domain, rest sourced from reference TRBV11-2 and TRBJ2-7, is EAGVAQSPRYKIIEKRQSVAFWCNPISGHATLYWYQQILGQGPKLLIQFQNNGVVDDSQLPKDRFSAERLKGVDSTLKIQPAKLEDSAVYLCASSLVFSGTSGRNWYEQYFGPGTRLTVT.

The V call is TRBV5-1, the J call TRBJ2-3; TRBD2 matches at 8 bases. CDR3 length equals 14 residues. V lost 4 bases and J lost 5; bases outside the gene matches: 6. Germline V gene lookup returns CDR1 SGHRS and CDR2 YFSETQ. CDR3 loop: CASSPTSVGDTQYF. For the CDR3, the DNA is TGCGCCAGCAGCCCGACTAGCGTGGGAGATACGCAGTATTTT.